The T cell receptor beta chain under discussion was sequenced for a study of OX40 agonist ivuxolimab in advanced cancers. Study-wide context: Two patients with cutaneous melanoma and one with hepatocellular carcinoma, three in total, showed partial responses.

Worth noting for this clone: Antigen: not known.

The repertoire was sequenced with immunoSEQ multiplex PCR; TCRdb's copy has only in-frame clones and lacks some. The sample includes 80,000 to 100,000 clones, 88% of them seen just once. Germline CDR1 is SNHLY and CDR2 is FYNNEI. Trimming took off 6 bases at V and 3 bases at J, with 15 bases between the two ends. The CDR3 runs to 15 residues. Study conclusions and caveats: CD4+ and CD8+ blood T cells expanded clonally by week 6 at 0.1 to 3.0 mg/kg.

The gene calls are TRBV2 and TRBJ1-5; possible D gene TRBD1, 6 bases. The origin of this receptor is an adult with an advanced solid tumor such as melanoma, head and neck, liver or kidney cancer. Sequences were derived from CD4+ or CD8+ T cells sorted from blood, sampled in a trial of the OX40 agonist ivuxolimab. The CDR3 region has the DNA TGTGCCAGCAGGAGGGGGGACATACCCAATCAGCCCCAGCATTTT. It translates to CASRRGDIPNQPQHF.